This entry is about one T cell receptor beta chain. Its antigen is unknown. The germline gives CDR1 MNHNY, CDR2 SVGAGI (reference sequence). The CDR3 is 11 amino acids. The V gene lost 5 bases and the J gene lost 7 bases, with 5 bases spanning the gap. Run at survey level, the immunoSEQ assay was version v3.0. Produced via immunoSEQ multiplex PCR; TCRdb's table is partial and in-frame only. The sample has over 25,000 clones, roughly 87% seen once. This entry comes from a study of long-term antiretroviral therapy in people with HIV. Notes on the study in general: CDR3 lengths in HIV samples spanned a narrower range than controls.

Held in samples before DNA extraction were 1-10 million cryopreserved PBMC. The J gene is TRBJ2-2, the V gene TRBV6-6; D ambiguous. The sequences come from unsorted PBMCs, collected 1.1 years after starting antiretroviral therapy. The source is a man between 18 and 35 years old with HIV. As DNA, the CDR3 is TGTGCCAGCAGTCCCTTCGGGGAGCTGTTTTTT. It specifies CASSPFGELFF.